The present T cell receptor beta chain was sequenced within a study of blood T cells in healthy people across ages. Regarding the study as a whole: Estimates drawn from one million T cells were deemed to understate diversity. TCR beta diversity per million T cells fell roughly linearly with age.

The CDR3 runs to 16 residues. Germline V gene sequence: CDR1 LGHDT, CDR2 YNNKEL (reference sequence). Together with a sample-barcoded 5' primer, a J-beta primer mix was included in a second PCR lasting roughly 6 to 12 cycles. Each cDNA molecule was tagged by a template-switch adaptor that had 12 random nucleotides. Any given sample supplied a minimum of 2.5 million CDR3-containing paired-end reads. Each CDR3 protein gets one entry after TCRdb re-called the 5' RACE reads with MiXCR. The table has approximately 700,000 distinct CDR3 sequences, less than 40% seen once. The table lists this clonotype with a count of one. Its antigen is undetermined. A much larger clonotype is one base distant, so this may be a read error. The CDR3 ends on some other residue instead of the conserved phenylalanine or tryptophan, so this is likely a read error.

The sample taken for sequencing was blood. The rearrangement uses TRBV3-1 and TRBJ2-7; 9 positions match TRBD1. The J call may not be correct, given that the DNA end is closer to TRBJ2-5. This TCR derives from a woman older than 75 in good health. This CDR3 reads CASSQTTQGAGETQYS. In DNA form, the CDR3 reads TGTGCCAGCAGCCAAACTACACAGGGGGCTGGGGAGACCCAGTACTCC.